Described below is a single T cell receptor (beta chain) sequence and its context. Documented time point: sample taken at primary tumor resection. Tumor, nontumor lung or frozen PBMC supplied whole RNA that was sequenced unsorted. A unique molecular identifier was attached to every TCR cDNA molecule. TCRdb re-analysed the 5' RACE reads in MiXCR, keeping a single row per CDR3 protein. The table lists more than 3,500 distinct CDR3 sequences, 8.4% of them singletons. The data belong to a study of spatial heterogeneity in lung cancer. This clonotype was obtained from a female donor with early-stage non-small cell lung cancer. The sequenced sample was PBMCs, obtained at surgery.

The CDR3 region is CASSPNSGARSDTQYF. As DNA, the CDR3 is TGTGCCAGCAGCCCAAACTCTGGGGCTCGCTCGGATACGCAGTATTTT. This chain uses TRBV7-2 with TRBJ2-3; TRBD1 is a possible D gene (5 bases). The CDR3 covers 16 residues. Trimming left V 5 bases short and J 6 bases short, with 21 bases between. Germline V CDR1 and CDR2: SGHTA, FQGNSA.